This T cell receptor (beta chain) was identified during a study of blood T cell repertoires in COVID-19. Profiling relied on immunoSEQ multiplex PCR, and the TCRdb table lists in-frame clones only, not all of them. The sample carries some 170,000 clones, 81% recorded once. The V and J ends lost 3 bases and 7 bases respectively, with 12 bases between them. Germline CDR1 is MDHEN and CDR2 is SYDVKM. This CDR3 contains 14 residues. What was sequenced was peripheral blood. The chain employs TRBV28 and TRBJ1-4; the D gene is possibly TRBD1 (6 bases). The source is a man aged 55 to 70 with active or convalescent COVID-19. The CDR3 nucleotides read TGTGCCAGCAGTTTCGGTGGCAGGGGTGAAAAACTGTTTTTT. It encodes CASSFGGRGEKLFF.